The 10 T cell receptor beta chains reported below all come from one sample, sequenced in a study of blood T cell repertoires in COVID-19. Method: immunoSEQ multiplex PCR; TCRdb's copy keeps in-frame clones and lacks some. The sample yields fewer than 50,000 clones, nearly 90% seen once. The specimen was peripheral blood. These receptors came from a man between 60 and 70 years old with active or convalescent COVID-19.

The rearrangement links TRBV5-1 to TRBJ2-1; 9 bases are a match to TRBD2. The CDR3 extends over 16 amino acids. Unmatched junction bases numbered 5, after V lost 4 bases and J lost 0 bases. Germline V gene sequence: CDR1 SGHRS, CDR2 YFSETQ. The CDR3 DNA reads TGCGCCAGCAGCCCGACTAGCGGTAGCTCCTACAATGAGCAGTTCTTC. It yields the protein CASSPTSGSSYNEQFF.

V is TRBV29-1 and J is TRBJ2-7, with 13 nucleotides matching TRBD2. This CDR3 comprises 16 residues. Germline V gives CDR1 SQVTM, CDR2 ANQGSEA. The V gene end was trimmed by 4 bases and the J gene end by 2 bases; junction bases not matched to a gene: 8. CDR3: CSVVGGLAGKTYEQYF. DNA of the CDR3: TGCAGCGTTGTGGGGGGACTAGCGGGAAAGACCTACGAGCAGTACTTC.

The chain combines TRBV24-1 with TRBJ1-4; 8 positions agree with TRBD1. Germline assignment: CDR1 KGHDR and CDR2 SFDVKD. This CDR3 has 17 residues. The ends lost 4 bases at V and 0 bases at J; junction bases unmatched: 6. This chain's CDR3 is CATSESGQGATNEKLFF. The CDR3 coding sequence is TGTGCCACCAGTGAATCCGGACAGGGCGCAACTAATGAAAAACTGTTTTTT.

This chain connects TRBV27 to TRBJ1-5; TRBD1 might be the D (6 bases). Trimming took off 7 bases at V and 2 bases at J, with 15 bases between the two ends. The CDR3 is 15 residues long. Germline values: CDR1 MNHEY, CDR2 SMNVEV (reference sequence). Here the CDR3 reads CASTRTARGNQPQHF. The CDR3 nucleotides read TGTGCCAGCACAAGGACAGCACGGGGCAATCAGCCCCAGCATTTT.

The rearrangement links TRBV30 to TRBJ1-4, with 8 bases fitting TRBD1. V gave up 0 bases and J gave up 3 bases; unmatched junction bases: 6. The V gene's germline CDR1 is GTSNPN and CDR2 SVGIG (reference sequence). The CDR3 sequence is 16 residues long. CDR3 residues: CAWSVSQGGSNEKLFF. The CDR3, as DNA: TGTGCCTGGAGTGTTTCACAGGGGGGGTCTAATGAAAAACTGTTTTTT.

J is TRBJ2-5 and V is TRBV20-1; 11 bases are a match to TRBD2. The CDR3 is 14 residues long. V lost 3 bases, J lost 3 bases, and 3 bases stayed unmatched. CDR1 and CDR2 from the germline V gene are DFQATT and SNEGSKA (reference sequence). CDR3 sequence reads: CSASLLAGEETQYF. The CDR3 nucleotides are TGCAGTGCTAGTTTACTAGCGGGAGAAGAGACCCAGTACTTC.

This clone is a singleton in its sample. This chain uses TRBV4-1 with TRBJ2-5; 11 nucleotides agree with TRBD2. The CDR3 is 16 residues long. From germline, CDR1 is MGHRA and CDR2 YSYEKL. The junction had 6 bases not matched to a gene; V was cut back by 4 bases and J by 2 bases. The CDR3 DNA follows: TGCGCCAGCAGCCGGAGGACTAGCGGGTTTCAAGAGACCCAGTACTTC. It specifies CASSRRTSGFQETQYF.

The rearrangement joins TRBV6-5 to TRBJ1-1; D might be TRBD1 (6 bases). The CDR3 is made up of 14 amino acids. The V gene's germline CDR1 is MNHEY and CDR2 SVGAGI. Trimming left V 6 bases short and J 1 base short, with 12 bases between. In DNA form, the CDR3 reads TGTGCCAGCAGGAAGATACAGGGGAACACTGAAGCTTTCTTT. Translation: CASRKIQGNTEAFF.

The genes are TRBV6-2 or TRBV6-3 and TRBJ2-7; 8 bases line up with TRBD1. Losses at the gene ends were 6 bases for V and 1 base for J; bases not matched to a gene: 8. There are 15 residues in the CDR3. The germline V gene has CDR1 MNHEY and CDR2 SVGEGT. CDR3 nucleotides: TGTGCCAGCAGCCACCAGGGGGCCTTATCCTACGAGCAGTACTTC. It is translated as CASSHQGALSYEQYF.

The rearrangement joins TRBV5-4 to TRBJ2-7; TRBD1 aligns across 11 bases. Germline CDR1 is SGHNT and CDR2 is YYREEE (reference sequence). Losses at the gene ends were 4 bases for V and 3 bases for J; bases not matched to a gene: 3. The CDR3 has 14 amino acids. The CDR3: CASSPGQGGYEQYF. The DNA of the CDR3 is TGTGCCAGCAGCCCGGGACAGGGGGGCTACGAGCAGTACTTC.